Listed below are T cell receptor beta chains from one sample, sequenced in a study of beta chain features in type 1 diabetes. Using immunoSEQ multiplex PCR, the repertoire was profiled, and TCRdb retains in-frame clones only, with some absent. The sample consists of fewer than 450,000 clones, roughly 12% of them appearing once. The specimen sequenced was naive CD4+ T cells from blood. The source is a woman aged 18-29 years with type 1 diabetes. The CDR3 runs from the conserved cysteine through the conserved F or W. A D gene is named only where the DNA matches it firmly. The size field is filled for only some rows; it gives once, few, many or a size class.

size,V,D,J,DNA,CDR3
NA,TRBV30,NA,TRBJ2-2,TGTGCCTGGGGGCTCAACAGGGCGGGCACCGGGGAGCTGTTTTTT,CAWGLNRAGTGELFF
few,TRBV25-1,NA,TRBJ1-3,TGTGCCAGCAGCTCGACAGGAGCTGGAAACACCATATATTTT,CASSSTGAGNTIYF
few,TRBV5-4,NA,TRBJ1-1,TGTGCCAGCAGCCCCCGTGGGAGGGGGGGCACTGAAGCTTTCTTT,CASSPRGRGGTEAFF
few,TRBV19,NA,TRBJ2-1,TGTGCCAGTAGTATCGAACTACTCTACAATGAGCAGTTCTTC,CASSIELLYNEQFF
few,TRBV2,TRBD2,TRBJ2-1,TGTGCCAGCAGCGTCACTAGCGGGAGCCGGAATGAGCAGTTCTTC,CASSVTSGSRNEQFF
NA,TRBV18,TRBD1,TRBJ1-2,TGTGCCAGCTCACCGGGACAGGGGAACTATGGCTACACCTTC,CASSPGQGNYGYTF
few,TRBV7-8,NA,TRBJ2-1,TGTGCCAGCAGCTTACGTCGGGAGCCGGTCTACAATGAGCAGTTCTTC,CASSLRREPVYNEQFF
few,TRBV18,NA,TRBJ2-7,TGTGCCAGCTCACCAACAGGGACCCACGAGCAGTACTTC,CASSPTGTHEQYF
few,TRBV4-3,TRBD2,TRBJ2-3,TGCGCCAGCAGCCGATCGACTAGCGGGAACACAGATACGCAGTATTTT,CASSRSTSGNTDTQYF
NA,TRBV27,TRBD1,TRBJ1-1,TGTGCCAGCAGAACTTACAGGGGTCGGAACACTGAAGCTTTCTTT,CASRTYRGRNTEAFF